This TCR beta chain was observed in a study of blood T cell repertoires in COVID-19. About the study: COVID-19 samples, acute and convalescent, were from the United States, Italy and Spain. T cells, B-cell-depleted T cells, or PBMCs supplied cDNA or gDNA.

The V gene's germline CDR1 is SGHDT and CDR2 YYEEEE. The CDR3 has 14 amino acids. V dropped 0 bases and J dropped 4 bases, with 10 bases sitting between them. Profiling relied on immunoSEQ multiplex PCR, and the TCRdb table lists in-frame clones only, not all of them. The table shows more than 85,000 clones, with 90% to 95% occurring only once. The TCR originated in a man in his sixties with acute or convalescent COVID-19. The source material was peripheral blood. The chain uses TRBV5-6 and TRBJ1-2, with D perhaps TRBD1 (5 bases). In nucleotides, the CDR3 is TGTGCCAGCAGCTTGGGGAGGGACGCCTATGGCTACACCTTC. Translating gives CASSLGRDAYGYTF.